A selection of T cell receptor beta chains follows, all from one sample in a study of vaccination effects on CD4 cells after COVID-19. No antigen is known for these receptors. Assay: immunoSEQ multiplex PCR; the TCRdb copy retains only in-frame clones and omits some. The sample lists around 60,000 clones; approximately 79% were seen once. Sequences were derived from CD4+ T cells from PBMCs cultured with HCoV-NL63 spike peptides, sampled before COVID-19 vaccination. Receptor source: a human donor who received a COVID-19 vaccine. Both conserved end residues are part of each CDR3. A D gene is named only where the DNA matches it firmly. Clone sizes are given selectively: once, few, many, or a class where the clone is expanded.

J gene: TRBJ1-2; clone size: -; V gene: TRBV15; D gene: -; CDR3 protein: CATSWGGYGYTF; CDR3 DNA: TGTGCCACCAGCTGGGGGGGCTATGGCTACACCTTC
J gene: TRBJ2-1; clone size: -; V gene: TRBV9; D gene: -; CDR3 protein: CASSAGVGYYNEQFF; CDR3 DNA: TGTGCCAGCAGCGCAGGCGTAGGTTATTACAATGAGCAGTTCTTC
J gene: TRBJ2-5; clone size: -; V gene: TRBV7-2; D gene: -; CDR3 protein: CASSLQAEQETQYF; CDR3 DNA: TGTGCCAGCAGCTTACAAGCGGAACAAGAGACCCAGTACTTC
J gene: TRBJ1-2; clone size: -; V gene: TRBV9; D gene: TRBD1; CDR3 protein: CASSAAPGQDREGYTF; CDR3 DNA: TGTGCCAGCAGCGCCGCTCCGGGACAGGACCGTGAGGGCTACACCTTC
J gene: TRBJ1-2; clone size: few; V gene: TRBV12-3/TRBV12-4; D gene: -; CDR3 protein: CASSLRSVGGYTF; CDR3 DNA: TGTGCCAGCAGTTTAAGGTCCGTTGGGGGCTACACCTTC
J gene: TRBJ1-5; clone size: -; V gene: TRBV19; D gene: -; CDR3 protein: CASSSRRNSNQPQHF; CDR3 DNA: TGTGCCAGTAGTTCCAGGAGGAATAGCAATCAGCCCCAGCATTTT
J gene: TRBJ2-1; clone size: -; V gene: TRBV2; D gene: -; CDR3 protein: CASTFQLENEQFF; CDR3 DNA: TGTGCCAGCACCTTCCAATTGGAGAATGAGCAGTTCTTC
J gene: TRBJ2-3; clone size: -; V gene: TRBV6-5; D gene: -; CDR3 protein: CASSSNRRGLTDTQYF; CDR3 DNA: TGTGCCAGCAGTTCAAATCGTCGGGGTTTAACAGATACGCAGTATTTT
J gene: TRBJ2-5; clone size: -; V gene: TRBV10-3; D gene: TRBD1; CDR3 protein: CAISDPEGQQETQYF; CDR3 DNA: TGTGCCATCAGTGACCCCGAGGGACAGCAAGAGACCCAGTACTTC
J gene: TRBJ2-1; clone size: -; V gene: TRBV5-6; D gene: -; CDR3 protein: CASSPSTPNEQFF; CDR3 DNA: TGTGCCAGCAGCCCCAGTACACCCAATGAGCAGTTCTTC
J gene: TRBJ2-3; clone size: -; V gene: TRBV18; D gene: -; CDR3 protein: CASSPQGIEDTQYF; CDR3 DNA: TGTGCCAGCTCACCACAGGGGATCGAGGATACGCAGTATTTT
J gene: TRBJ1-2; clone size: -; V gene: TRBV6-5; D gene: -; CDR3 protein: CASTQVWGHYTF; CDR3 DNA: TGTGCCAGCACTCAGGTTTGGGGCCACTACACCTTC
J gene: TRBJ1-2; clone size: -; V gene: TRBV18; D gene: -; CDR3 protein: CASSPSLVGDGYTF; CDR3 DNA: TGTGCCAGCTCACCCTCTCTTGTAGGGGATGGCTACACCTTC
J gene: TRBJ2-2; clone size: few; V gene: TRBV2; D gene: -; CDR3 protein: CASSVRESGELFF; CDR3 DNA: TGTGCCAGCAGTGTCCGGGAATCCGGGGAGCTGTTTTTT
J gene: TRBJ1-6; clone size: -; V gene: TRBV3-1/TRBV3-2; D gene: TRBD1; CDR3 protein: CASSKGGGLGSLHF; CDR3 DNA: TGTGCCAGCAGCAAAGGGGGCGGGTTGGGGTCCCTCCACTTT
J gene: TRBJ1-2; clone size: -; V gene: TRBV27; D gene: -; CDR3 protein: CASSPTPQAYGYTF; CDR3 DNA: TGTGCCAGCAGTCCGACCCCACAGGCCTATGGCTACACCTTC
J gene: TRBJ2-3; clone size: once; V gene: TRBV24-1; D gene: TRBD2; CDR3 protein: CATSDAGTRSTDTQYF; CDR3 DNA: TGTGCCACCAGTGACGCCGGGACTAGAAGCACAGATACGCAGTATTTT
J gene: TRBJ2-1; clone size: -; V gene: TRBV28; D gene: TRBD2; CDR3 protein: CASSFGGRGIDNEQFF; CDR3 DNA: TGTGCCAGCAGTTTCGGTGGGCGGGGGATCGACAATGAGCAGTTCTTC
J gene: TRBJ2-6; clone size: -; V gene: TRBV12-5; D gene: -; CDR3 protein: CASGFGTGSSGANVLTF; CDR3 DNA: TGTGCTAGTGGTTTTGGGACGGGGAGCTCTGGGGCCAACGTCCTGACTTTC
J gene: TRBJ1-5; clone size: -; V gene: TRBV6-5; D gene: -; CDR3 protein: CASSRTDLSPQHF; CDR3 DNA: TGTGCCAGCAGCCGGACTGACCTATCGCCCCAGCATTTT
J gene: TRBJ2-1; clone size: few; V gene: TRBV5-1; D gene: -; CDR3 protein: CASSLLLGVFSYNEQFF; CDR3 DNA: TGCGCCAGCAGCTTACTCCTAGGGGTTTTCTCCTACAATGAGCAGTTCTTC
J gene: TRBJ1-1; clone size: few; V gene: TRBV28; D gene: TRBD1; CDR3 protein: CASSSWTGTMNTEAFF; CDR3 DNA: TGTGCCAGCAGTTCCTGGACAGGGACTATGAACACTGAAGCTTTCTTT
J gene: TRBJ2-1; clone size: few; V gene: TRBV5-4; D gene: -; CDR3 protein: CASGQSTSSYNEQFF; CDR3 DNA: TGTGCCAGCGGCCAGAGCACAAGCTCCTACAATGAGCAGTTCTTC
J gene: TRBJ2-5; clone size: -; V gene: TRBV5-1; D gene: -; CDR3 protein: CASSLAVGAETQYF; CDR3 DNA: TGCGCCAGCAGCTTGGCAGTGGGGGCAGAGACCCAGTACTTC
J gene: TRBJ2-4; clone size: few; V gene: TRBV5-4; D gene: -; CDR3 protein: CASSLAQGIPRQNIQYF; CDR3 DNA: TGTGCCAGCAGCTTGGCCCAAGGTATCCCCAGACAAAACATTCAGTACTTC
J gene: TRBJ1-1; clone size: -; V gene: TRBV6-5; D gene: -; CDR3 protein: CASSPELGWNTEAFF; CDR3 DNA: TGTGCCAGCAGCCCAGAGTTGGGGTGGAACACTGAAGCTTTCTTT
J gene: TRBJ1-6; clone size: once; V gene: TRBV30; D gene: TRBD1; CDR3 protein: CAWSTDRASTYNSPLHF; CDR3 DNA: TGTGCCTGGAGTACCGACAGGGCAAGCACCTATAATTCACCCCTCCACTTT
J gene: TRBJ1-1; clone size: -; V gene: TRBV3-1/TRBV3-2; D gene: -; CDR3 protein: CASSHSRTVGHTEAFF; CDR3 DNA: TGTGCCAGCAGCCACTCTAGGACGGTCGGGCACACTGAAGCTTTCTTT
J gene: TRBJ2-5; clone size: -; V gene: TRBV2; D gene: TRBD2; CDR3 protein: CASSLAGGQETQYF; CDR3 DNA: TGTGCCAGCAGTCTAGCGGGGGGCCAAGAGACCCAGTACTTC
J gene: TRBJ1-2; clone size: few; V gene: TRBV6-6; D gene: -; CDR3 protein: CASSYPTGSYYGYTF; CDR3 DNA: TGTGCCAGCAGTTACCCGACAGGCTCATACTATGGCTACACCTTC
J gene: TRBJ2-3; clone size: -; V gene: TRBV5-1; D gene: TRBD1; CDR3 protein: CASSNGQGTDTQYF; CDR3 DNA: TGCGCCAGCAGTAACGGACAGGGCACAGATACGCAGTATTTT
J gene: TRBJ2-5; clone size: -; V gene: TRBV20-1; D gene: -; CDR3 protein: CSASGAPVETQYF; CDR3 DNA: TGCAGTGCTAGTGGCGCCCCCGTCGAGACCCAGTACTTC
J gene: TRBJ1-1; clone size: -; V gene: TRBV7-3; D gene: -; CDR3 protein: CASSRTANTEAFF; CDR3 DNA: TGTGCCAGCAGCCGAACAGCGAACACTGAAGCTTTCTTT
J gene: TRBJ2-5; clone size: -; V gene: TRBV18; D gene: -; CDR3 protein: CASSGGQQETQYF; CDR3 DNA: TGTGCCAGCTCAGGGGGGCAGCAAGAGACCCAGTACTTC
J gene: TRBJ2-4; clone size: -; V gene: TRBV4-3; D gene: -; CDR3 protein: CASSQAYTTDGKNIQYF; CDR3 DNA: TGCGCCAGCAGCCAAGCGTACACAACGGACGGGAAAAACATTCAGTACTTC
J gene: TRBJ2-5; clone size: few; V gene: TRBV7-2; D gene: -; CDR3 protein: CASTLGQLQETQYF; CDR3 DNA: TGTGCCAGCACCTTAGGACAGCTTCAAGAGACCCAGTACTTC
J gene: TRBJ1-1; clone size: -; V gene: TRBV10-3; D gene: -; CDR3 protein: CAISALQGETEAFF; CDR3 DNA: TGTGCCATCAGTGCCCTACAGGGTGAAACTGAAGCTTTCTTT
J gene: TRBJ2-2; clone size: -; V gene: TRBV5-1; D gene: TRBD1; CDR3 protein: CASSGGQGTGELFF; CDR3 DNA: TGCGCCAGCAGCGGCGGACAGGGAACCGGGGAGCTGTTTTTT